These T cell receptor beta chains were read from a single sample in a study of CD8+ T cells in alopecia areata. This table comes from immunoSEQ multiplex PCR, and its TCRdb copy is limited to in-frame clones, with some not included. Found here are 90,000 or so clones, roughly 40% of them singletons; the top ten hold around 19%. Sequencing used CD8+ T cells sorted from blood, obtained at week 24, from a patient treated with tofacitinib. The receptors were gathered from a human donor with alopecia areata. Both conserved end residues are trimmed from each CDR3. Clone size is given for some rows only: seen once, a few or many times, or a class if the clone is expanded.

v_gene	j_gene	abundance	CDR3aa
TRBV29-1	TRBJ2-1	-	SVGTGSYNEQF
TRBV10-1	TRBJ2-5	few	ASSKGRLAEETQY
TRBV20-1	TRBJ1-2	few	SVRTYGYT
TRBV7-9	TRBJ2-7	few	ASSSGTRVDEQY
TRBV4-1	TRBJ2-7	-	ASSQEGTGSVWEQY
TRBV9	TRBJ1-1	few	ASSGGDRGGTEAF
TRBV27	TRBJ2-1	few	ASSLPGNNEQF
TRBV7-8	TRBJ2-1	-	ASSSQPSSYNEQF
TRBV11-2	TRBJ2-5	-	ASSLVPSGSGETQY
TRBV7-8	TRBJ2-7	few	ASRSLEGRTYEQY
TRBV27	TRBJ2-7	-	ASSPLTGGREQY
TRBV5-4	TRBJ1-1	-	ASSFGREAF
TRBV5-5	TRBJ2-1	-	ASSPLAGRDEQF
TRBV27	TRBJ2-7	-	ASSPSGASGTSYEQY
TRBV4-3	TRBJ2-1	few	ASSQEPSGVPEQF
TRBV4-2	TRBJ2-3	-	ASSQGLQSTDTQY
TRBV9	TRBJ2-1	-	ASSVLTGTISYNEQF
TRBV5-4	TRBJ2-3	-	ASSRLAGETDTQY
TRBV28	TRBJ1-4	-	ASSQGRRNEKLF
TRBV11-2	TRBJ2-1	-	ASSPRTGDNEQF
TRBV7-9	TRBJ2-1	-	ASSPLAGVYNEQF
TRBV11-2	TRBJ1-1	few	ASSLNRNTEAF
TRBV6-1	TRBJ2-7	-	ASSDRTGYEQY
TRBV7-9	TRBJ2-7	-	ASSRTGNFYEQY
TRBV6-5	-	few	ASSLGLAGHYEQY
TRBV7-9	TRBJ2-2	-	ASSSLRHSSENTGELF
TRBV29-1	TRBJ2-7	few	SGKQGDEQY
TRBV15	TRBJ1-3	-	ATSKDGAVNTIY
TRBV4-1	TRBJ2-5	-	ASSQWVGIQETQY
TRBV25-1	TRBJ2-1	-	ASSDVSNEQF
TRBV7-2	TRBJ1-1	few	ASSSQQGPGAEAF
TRBV11-2	TRBJ2-1	-	ASTSDPYEQF
TRBV7-9	TRBJ2-7	-	ASSSDRTYEQY
TRBV7-8	TRBJ2-6	-	ASSLDGRGLSGANVLT
TRBV7-2	TRBJ2-3	-	ASSPRRAGEDTQY